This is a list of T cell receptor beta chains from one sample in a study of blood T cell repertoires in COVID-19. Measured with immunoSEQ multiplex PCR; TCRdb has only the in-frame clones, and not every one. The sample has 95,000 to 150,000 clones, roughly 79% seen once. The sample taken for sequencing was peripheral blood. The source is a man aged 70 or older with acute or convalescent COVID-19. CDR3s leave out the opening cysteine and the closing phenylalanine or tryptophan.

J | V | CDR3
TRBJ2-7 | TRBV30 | AWSPWRTGSEQY
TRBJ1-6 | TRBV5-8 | ASSLLSPYLTSSYNSPLH
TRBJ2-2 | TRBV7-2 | ASSLVRGPTGELF
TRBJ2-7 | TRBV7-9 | ASSLASGTSGTYEQY
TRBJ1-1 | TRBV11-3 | ASKGGLREAF
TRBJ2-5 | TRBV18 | ASSPSAVRETQY
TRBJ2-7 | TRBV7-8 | ASSSLGAGDYEQY
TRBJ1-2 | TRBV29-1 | SAEEGFYGYT
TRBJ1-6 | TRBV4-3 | ASSQEGTGYSPLH
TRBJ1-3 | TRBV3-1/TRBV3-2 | ASSQDAGRSGNTIY
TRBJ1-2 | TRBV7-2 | AAGGWNYGYT
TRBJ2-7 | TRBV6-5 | ASRATGTGIEQY
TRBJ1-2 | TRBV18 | ASSPPRDTNYGYT
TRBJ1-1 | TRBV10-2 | ASSDFTGGEAEAF
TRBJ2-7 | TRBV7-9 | ASSTTTDPSYEQY
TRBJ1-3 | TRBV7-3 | ASSLHDGAGNTIY
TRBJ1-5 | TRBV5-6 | ASSFRGPNQPQH
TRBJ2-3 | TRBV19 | ASSRSTWQDTQY
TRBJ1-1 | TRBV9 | ASSVGQRTEAF
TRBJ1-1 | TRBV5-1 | ASTEQGNGNTEAF
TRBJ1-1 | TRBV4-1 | ASSYETGWTEAF
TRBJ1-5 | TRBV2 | ASRKDSYSNQPQH
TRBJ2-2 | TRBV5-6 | ASSRSGLGGELF
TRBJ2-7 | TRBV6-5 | ASRTGGAYEQY
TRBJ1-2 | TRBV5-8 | ASSFRGGVRYT
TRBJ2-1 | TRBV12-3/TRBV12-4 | ASNTGTSVEQF
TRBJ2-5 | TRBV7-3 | ASSTYGQVGETQY
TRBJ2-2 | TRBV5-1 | ASSRDIPNTGELF
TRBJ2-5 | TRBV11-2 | ASRDRVGGKETQY
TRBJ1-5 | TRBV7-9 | ASSLASGEGTQH
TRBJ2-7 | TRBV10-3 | ATGLALTYEQY
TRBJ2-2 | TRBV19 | ASWRPGQGTGELF
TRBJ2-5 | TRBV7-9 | ASSWDSETQY
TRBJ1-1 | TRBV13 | ASSSPQVGNTEAF
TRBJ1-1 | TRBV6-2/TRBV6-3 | ASSRQGMNTEAF
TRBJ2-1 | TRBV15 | ATSRDSQGSGVDEQF
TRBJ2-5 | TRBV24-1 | ATSDRQGAVGETQY
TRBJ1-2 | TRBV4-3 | ASSQDLGQAYGGYT
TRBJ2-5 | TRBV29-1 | SVVPQETQY
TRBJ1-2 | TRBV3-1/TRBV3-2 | ASSQATVGYT
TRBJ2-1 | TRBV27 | ASSFPGLAGGPVNEQF
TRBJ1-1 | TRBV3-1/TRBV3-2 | ASSQGSTEAF
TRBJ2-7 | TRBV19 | ASSMTGGASKLYEQY
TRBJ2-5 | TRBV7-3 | ASSLIAGGIETQY
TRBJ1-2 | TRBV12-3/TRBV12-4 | ASSKRQGDGYT
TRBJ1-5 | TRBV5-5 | ASSSIYRDDSNQPQH
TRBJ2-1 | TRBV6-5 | ASTHGSGGNNEQF
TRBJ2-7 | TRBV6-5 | ASSLGLPHYEQY